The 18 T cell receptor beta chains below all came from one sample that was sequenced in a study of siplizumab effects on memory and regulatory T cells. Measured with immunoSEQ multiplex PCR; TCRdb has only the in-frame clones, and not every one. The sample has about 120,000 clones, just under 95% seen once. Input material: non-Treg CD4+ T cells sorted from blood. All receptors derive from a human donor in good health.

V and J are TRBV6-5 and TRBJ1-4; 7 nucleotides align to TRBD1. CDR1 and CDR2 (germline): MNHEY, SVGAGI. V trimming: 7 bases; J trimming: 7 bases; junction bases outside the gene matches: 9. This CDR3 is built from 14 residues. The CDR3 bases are TGTGCCAGCACCTCGACAGGGAGCAGTGAAAAACTGTTTTTT. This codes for CASTSTGSSEKLFF.

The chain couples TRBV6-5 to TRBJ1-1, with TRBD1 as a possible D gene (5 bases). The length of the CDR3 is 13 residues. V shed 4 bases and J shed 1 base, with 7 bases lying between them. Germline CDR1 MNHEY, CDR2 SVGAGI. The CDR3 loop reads CASSSDRNTEAFF. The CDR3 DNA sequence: TGTGCCAGCAGTTCCGACAGGAACACTGAAGCTTTCTTT.

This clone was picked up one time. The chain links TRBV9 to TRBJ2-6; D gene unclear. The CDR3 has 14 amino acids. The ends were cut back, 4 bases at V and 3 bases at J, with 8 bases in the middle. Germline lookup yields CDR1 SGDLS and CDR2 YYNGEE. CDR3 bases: TGTGCCAGCAGCCCCCTGGGTGGGGCCAACGTCCTGACTTTC. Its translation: CASSPLGGANVLTF. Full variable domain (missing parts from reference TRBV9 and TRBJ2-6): DSGVTQTPKHLITATGQRVTLRCSPRSGDLSVYWYQQSLDQGLQFLIQYYNGEERAKGNILERFSAQQFPDLHSELNLSSLELGDSALYFCASSPLGGANVLTFGAGSRLTVL.

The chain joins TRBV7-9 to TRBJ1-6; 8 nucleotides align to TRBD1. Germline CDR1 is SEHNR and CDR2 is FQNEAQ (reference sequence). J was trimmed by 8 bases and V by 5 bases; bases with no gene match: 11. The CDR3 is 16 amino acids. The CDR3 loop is CASSPEDRVLYSPLHF. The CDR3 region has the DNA TGTGCCAGCAGCCCAGAGGACAGGGTGCTTTATTCACCCCTCCACTTT.

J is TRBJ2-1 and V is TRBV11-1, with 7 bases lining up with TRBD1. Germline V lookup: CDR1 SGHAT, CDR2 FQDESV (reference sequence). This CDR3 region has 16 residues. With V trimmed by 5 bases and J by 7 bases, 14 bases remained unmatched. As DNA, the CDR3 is TGTGCCAGCAGCATAGGGGGCCCGCCCTCCCTTAATGAGCAGTTCTTC. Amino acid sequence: CASSIGGPPSLNEQFF.

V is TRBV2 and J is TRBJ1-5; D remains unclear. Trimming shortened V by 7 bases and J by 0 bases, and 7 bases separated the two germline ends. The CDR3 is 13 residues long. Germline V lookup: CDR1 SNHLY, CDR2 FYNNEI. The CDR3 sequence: CASTKHSNQPQHF. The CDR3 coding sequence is TGTGCCAGCACAAAACATAGCAATCAGCCCCAGCATTTT.

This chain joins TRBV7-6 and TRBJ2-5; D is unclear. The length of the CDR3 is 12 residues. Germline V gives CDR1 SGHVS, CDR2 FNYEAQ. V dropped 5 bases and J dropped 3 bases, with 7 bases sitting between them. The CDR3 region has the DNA TGTGCCAGCAGCCTGGCCAAAGAGACCCAGTACTTC. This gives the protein CASSLAKETQYF.

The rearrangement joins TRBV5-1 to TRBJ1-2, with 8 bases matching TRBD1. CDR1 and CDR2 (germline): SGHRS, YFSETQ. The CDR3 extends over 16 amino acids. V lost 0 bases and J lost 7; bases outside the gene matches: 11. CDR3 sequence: CASSLADRALPSGYTF. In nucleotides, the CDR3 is TGCGCCAGCAGCTTGGCGGACAGGGCTTTACCCTCTGGCTACACCTTC.

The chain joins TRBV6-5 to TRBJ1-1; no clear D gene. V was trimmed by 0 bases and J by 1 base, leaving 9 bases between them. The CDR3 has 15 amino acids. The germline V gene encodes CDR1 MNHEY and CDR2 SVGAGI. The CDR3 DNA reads TGTGCCAGCAGTTACTCACTAACAGCGAACACTGAAGCTTTCTTT. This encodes CASSYSLTANTEAFF.

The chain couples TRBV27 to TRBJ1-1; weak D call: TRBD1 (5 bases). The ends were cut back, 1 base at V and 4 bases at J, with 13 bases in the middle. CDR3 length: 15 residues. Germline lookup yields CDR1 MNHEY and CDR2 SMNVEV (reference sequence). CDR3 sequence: CASSLLSGQSTEAFF. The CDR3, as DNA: TGTGCCAGCAGTTTATTATCAGGGCAAAGCACTGAAGCTTTCTTT.

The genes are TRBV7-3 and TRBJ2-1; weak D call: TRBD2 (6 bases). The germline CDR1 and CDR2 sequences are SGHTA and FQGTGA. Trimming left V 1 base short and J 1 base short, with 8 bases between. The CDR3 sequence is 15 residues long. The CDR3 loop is CASSLMAGSYNEQFF. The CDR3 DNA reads TGTGCCAGCAGCTTAATGGCGGGGTCCTACAATGAGCAGTTCTTC.

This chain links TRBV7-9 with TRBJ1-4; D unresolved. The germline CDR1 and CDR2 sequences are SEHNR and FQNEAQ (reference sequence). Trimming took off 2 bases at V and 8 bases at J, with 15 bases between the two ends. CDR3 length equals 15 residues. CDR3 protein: CASSLLSRIGEKLFF. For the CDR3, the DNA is TGTGCCAGCAGCTTACTTTCGAGGATCGGCGAAAAACTGTTTTTT. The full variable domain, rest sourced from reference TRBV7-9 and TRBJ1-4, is DTGVSQNPRHKITKRGQNVTFRCDPISEHNRLYWYRQTLGQGPEFLTYFQNEAQLEKSRLLSDRFSAERPKGSFSTLEIQRTEQGDSAMYLCASSLLSRIGEKLFFGSGTQLSVL.

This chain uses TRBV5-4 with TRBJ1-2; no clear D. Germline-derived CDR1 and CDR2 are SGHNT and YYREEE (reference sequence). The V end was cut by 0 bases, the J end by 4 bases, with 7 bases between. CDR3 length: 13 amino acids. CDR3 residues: CASSLVAAYGYTF. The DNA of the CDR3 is TGTGCCAGCAGCTTGGTTGCGGCCTATGGCTACACCTTC.

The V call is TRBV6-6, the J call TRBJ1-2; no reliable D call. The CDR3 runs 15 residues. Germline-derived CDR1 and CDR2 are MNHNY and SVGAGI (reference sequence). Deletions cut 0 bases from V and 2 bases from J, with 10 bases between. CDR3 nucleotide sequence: TGTGCCAGCAGTTACTCGAGGGCCAAGAACTATGGCTACACCTTC. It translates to CASSYSRAKNYGYTF.

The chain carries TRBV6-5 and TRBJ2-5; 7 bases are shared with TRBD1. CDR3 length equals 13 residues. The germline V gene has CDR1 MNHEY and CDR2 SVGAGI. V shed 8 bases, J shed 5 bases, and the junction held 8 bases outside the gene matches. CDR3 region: CASGAQGMETQYF. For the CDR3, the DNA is TGTGCCAGCGGGGCACAGGGGATGGAGACCCAGTACTTC.

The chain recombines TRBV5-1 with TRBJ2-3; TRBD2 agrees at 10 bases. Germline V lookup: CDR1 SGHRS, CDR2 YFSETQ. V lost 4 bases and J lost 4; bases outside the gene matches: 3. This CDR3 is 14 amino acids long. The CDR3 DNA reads TGCGCCAGCAGCCCCGGACTAGCGGCAGATACGCAGTATTTT. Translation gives CASSPGLAADTQYF. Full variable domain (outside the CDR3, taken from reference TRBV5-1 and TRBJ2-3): KAGVTQTPRYLIKTRGQQVTLSCSPISGHRSVSWYQQTPGQGLQFLFEYFSETQRNKGNFPGRFSGRQFSNSRSEMNVSTLELGDSALYLCASSPGLAADTQYFGPGTRLTVL.

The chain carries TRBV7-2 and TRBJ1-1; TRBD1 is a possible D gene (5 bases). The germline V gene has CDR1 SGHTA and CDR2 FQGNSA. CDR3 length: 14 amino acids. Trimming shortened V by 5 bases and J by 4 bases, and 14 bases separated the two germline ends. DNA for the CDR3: TGTGCCAGCAGCCGGAGCTGGGGGAGCACTGAAGCTTTCTTT. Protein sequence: CASSRSWGSTEAFF.

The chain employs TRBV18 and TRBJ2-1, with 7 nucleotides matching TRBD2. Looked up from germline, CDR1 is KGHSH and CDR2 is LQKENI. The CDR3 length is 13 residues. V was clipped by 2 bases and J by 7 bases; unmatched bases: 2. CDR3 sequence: CASSPGTKNEQFF. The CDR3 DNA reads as TGTGCCAGCTCACCAGGGACTAAGAATGAGCAGTTCTTC.